The source of this T cell receptor beta chain is a study of beta chain features in type 1 diabetes. Study summary: Across the samples, about 100 million sorted cells were examined in total. Whole-study findings and limits: Patients with Type 1 diabetes showed moderately but significantly shorter TCRB CDR3s in all four CD4+ subsets. Equally in patients and controls, shorter templates might have been favored by PCR.

The CDR3 has 11 residues. Trimming left V 6 bases short and J 4 bases short, with 9 bases between. From germline, CDR1 is DFQATT and CDR2 SNEGSKA (reference sequence). Sequencing targeted expressed TCRB transcripts, as all isolated RNA had been reverse transcribed. Profiling relied on immunoSEQ multiplex PCR, and the TCRdb table lists in-frame clones only, not all of them. The repertoire consists of 350,000 to 400,000 clones, with about 12% occurring once and the leading ten covering 0.01%. Of note for this clone: Its antigen is as yet unknown.

The sequenced sample consisted of naive CD4+ T cells from blood. The chain recombines TRBV20-1 with TRBJ1-2; weak D call: TRBD1 (5 bases). The receptor was isolated from a woman aged 18-30 years with type 1 diabetes. CDR3 nucleotides: TGCAGTGCGGCGGGACTCTATGGCTACACCTTC. This sequence encodes CSAAGLYGYTF.